This TCR beta chain is from a study of regulatory T cells in long-lasting Graves disease. Arm-PCR of CDR3 regions and iRepertoire HTBI primers were the basis on which TCR beta libraries were built. Per the original methods: Identified across the samples were 62 TRBV segments and 14 TRBJ segments. Via MiXCR, TCRdb re-called the multiplex PCR reads, giving one row per CDR3 protein. TCRdb, rather than the study authors, made the V and J calls. The sample holds approximately 230,000 distinct CDR3 sequences, approximately 20% seen once. Time point in this sample: newly diagnosed GD, antithyroid drugs for less than 3 months. Preparation of the TCR library used RNA extracted from PBMCs. This clonotype has ten or more counts. This clonotype was obtained from a female donor with Graves disease. The source material was peripheral blood mononuclear cells (PBMCs), sampled at new diagnosis, from a patient treated with antithyroid drugs.

CDR3 DNA: TGTGCCAGCAGTGACGAAACAGATACGCAGTATTTT. Translated: CASSDETDTQYF. The genes are TRBV2 and TRBJ2-3; D remains ambiguous. Between the trimmed V and J ends, which lost 3 bases and 3 bases, there was a span of 4 bases. In germline, CDR1 is SNHLY, CDR2 FYNNEI. The CDR3 is 12 residues long.